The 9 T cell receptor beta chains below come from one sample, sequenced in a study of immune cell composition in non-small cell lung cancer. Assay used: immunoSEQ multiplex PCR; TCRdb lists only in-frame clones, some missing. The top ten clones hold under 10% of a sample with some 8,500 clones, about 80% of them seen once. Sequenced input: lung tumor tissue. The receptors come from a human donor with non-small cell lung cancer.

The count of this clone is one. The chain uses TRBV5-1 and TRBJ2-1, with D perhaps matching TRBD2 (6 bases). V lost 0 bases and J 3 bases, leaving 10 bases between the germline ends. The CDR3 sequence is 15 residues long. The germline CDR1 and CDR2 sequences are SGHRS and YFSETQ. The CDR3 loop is CASSLGRDHYNEQFF. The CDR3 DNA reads TGCGCCAGCAGCTTGGGGCGGGATCACTACAATGAGCAGTTCTTC.

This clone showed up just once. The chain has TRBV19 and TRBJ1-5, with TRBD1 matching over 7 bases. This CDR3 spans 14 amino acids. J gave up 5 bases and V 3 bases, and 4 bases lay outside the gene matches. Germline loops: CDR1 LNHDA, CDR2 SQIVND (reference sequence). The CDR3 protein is CASSMGQTYQPQHF. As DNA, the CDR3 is TGTGCCAGTAGTATGGGACAGACTTATCAGCCCCAGCATTTT.

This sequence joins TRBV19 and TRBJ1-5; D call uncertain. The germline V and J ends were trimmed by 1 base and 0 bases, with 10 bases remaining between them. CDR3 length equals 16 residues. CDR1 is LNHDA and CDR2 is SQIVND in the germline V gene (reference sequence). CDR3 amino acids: CASSIVGGNSNQPQHF. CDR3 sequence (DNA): TGTGCCAGTAGTATAGTCGGAGGAAATAGCAATCAGCCCCAGCATTTT.

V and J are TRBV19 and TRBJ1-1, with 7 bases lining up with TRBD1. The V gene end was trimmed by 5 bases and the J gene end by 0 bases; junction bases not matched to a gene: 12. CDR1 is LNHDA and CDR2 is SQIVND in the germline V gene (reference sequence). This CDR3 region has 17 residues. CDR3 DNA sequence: TGTGCCAGTAGTCATCCGGGACAGCTCCTCATGAACACTGAAGCTTTCTTT. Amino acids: CASSHPGQLLMNTEAFF. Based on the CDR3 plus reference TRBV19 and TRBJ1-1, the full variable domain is DGGITQSPKYLFRKEGQNVTLSCEQNLNHDAMYWYRQDPGQGLRLIYYSQIVNDFQKGDIAEGYSVSREKKESFPLTVTSAQKNPTAFYLCASSHPGQLLMNTEAFFGQGTRLTVV.

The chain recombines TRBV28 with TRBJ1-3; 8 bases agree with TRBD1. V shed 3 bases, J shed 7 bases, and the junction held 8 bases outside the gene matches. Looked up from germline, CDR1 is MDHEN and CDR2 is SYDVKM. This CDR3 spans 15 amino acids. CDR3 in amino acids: CASSFSRTGFNTIYF. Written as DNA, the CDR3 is TGTGCCAGCAGTTTTAGTCGGACAGGGTTTAACACCATATATTTT.

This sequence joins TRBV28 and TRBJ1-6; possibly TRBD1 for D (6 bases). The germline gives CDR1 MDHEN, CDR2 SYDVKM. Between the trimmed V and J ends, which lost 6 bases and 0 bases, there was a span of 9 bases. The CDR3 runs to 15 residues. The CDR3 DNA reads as TGTGCCAGCAGAGAGGACAGCTCCTATAATTCACCCCTCCACTTT. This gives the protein CASREDSSYNSPLHF. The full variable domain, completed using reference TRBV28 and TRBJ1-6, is DVKVTQSSRYLVKRTGEKVFLECVQDMDHENMFWYRQDPGLGLRLIYFSYDVKMKEKGDIPEGYSVSREKKERFSLILESASTNQTSMYLCASREDSSYNSPLHFGNGTRLTVT.

As DNA, the CDR3 is TGTGCCAGCAGAATTCAGGACAGGGGTAATTCACCCCTCCACTTT. Its protein product is CASRIQDRGNSPLHF. The genes are TRBV5-8 and TRBJ1-6, with TRBD1 matching 9 bases. The CDR3 consists of 15 residues. After removal of 5 bases from V and 6 bases from J, the junction contained 6 bases not matched to a gene. Germline lookup yields CDR1 SGHTS and CDR2 YDEGEE.

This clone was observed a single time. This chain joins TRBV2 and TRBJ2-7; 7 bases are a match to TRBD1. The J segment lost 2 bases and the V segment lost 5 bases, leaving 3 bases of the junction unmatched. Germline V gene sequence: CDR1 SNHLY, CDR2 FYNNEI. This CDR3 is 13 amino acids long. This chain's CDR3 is CASSWDSTYEQYF. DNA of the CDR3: TGTGCCAGCAGTTGGGACAGTACCTACGAGCAGTACTTC.

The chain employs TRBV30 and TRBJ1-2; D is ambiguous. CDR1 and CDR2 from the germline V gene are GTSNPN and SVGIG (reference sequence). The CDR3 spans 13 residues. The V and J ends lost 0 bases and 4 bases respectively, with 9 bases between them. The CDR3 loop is CAWSVTLPYGYTF. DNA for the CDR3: TGTGCCTGGAGTGTTACGCTACCCTATGGCTACACCTTC.